This TCR beta chain was documented in a study of blood T cell repertoires in COVID-19. Study-level background: Acute and convalescent COVID-19 samples came from the United States, Italy and Spain. T cells, B-cell-depleted T cells, or PBMCs supplied cDNA or gDNA.

In the study's own analysis: Amplified reference gene primers provided the basis for estimating nucleated cell counts. Method: immunoSEQ multiplex PCR; TCRdb's copy keeps in-frame clones and lacks some. V and J calls and clone size are as listed in that table; D and trimming were resolved from the DNA. The table lists approximately 91,000 clones, around nine tenths of them singletons. Germline V gene sequence: CDR1 MNHEY, CDR2 SVGAGI. The CDR3 extends over 14 amino acids. V lost 6 bases and J lost 0; bases outside the gene matches: 4. The receptor comes from an older man with acute or convalescent COVID-19. Input material: peripheral blood. The chain is built from TRBV6-5 and TRBJ1-2; 7 bases are a match to TRBD1. The CDR3 DNA sequence: TGTGCCAGCAGGTCGCAGGGGGCTAACTATGGCTACACCTTC. It yields the protein CASRSQGANYGYTF.